A single sample gave rise to the 28 T cell receptor beta chains below, sequenced in a study of early T cells in non-severe SARS-CoV-2 infection (dated by TCRdb to the early 2020s). To prepare the library, 5' RACE was applied. Sequenced using a NextSeq 500. TCRdb cleaned the public reads at Q25 with fastp, built clones with MiXCR and kept in-frame beta chains. Rows with a matching CDR3 protein are joined into one entry that keeps the most common DNA and genes. The sample data list about 60,000 distinct CDR3 sequences, and about 16% of these were observed just once. More than 8.5% of the sample rests with the top ten. The starting material was whole blood, obtained at baseline. The receptors were sampled from an adult who was a healthcare worker with PCR-confirmed SARS-CoV-2 infection or an uninfected control (not recorded which).

The genes are TRBV10-3 and TRBJ1-3; tentatively, D is TRBD1 (6 bases). V shed 6 bases and J shed 0 bases, with 9 bases lying between them. The CDR3 is made up of 14 amino acids. In germline, CDR1 is ENHRY, CDR2 SYGVKD. In DNA form, the CDR3 reads TGTGCCATCAGACCGGACAGCTCTGGAAACACCATATATTTT. This gives the protein CAIRPDSSGNTIYF.

J is TRBJ2-2 and V is TRBV10-2, with D perhaps TRBD1 (6 bases). Trimming left V 8 bases short and J 6 bases short, with 13 bases between. The CDR3 covers 13 residues. Germline CDR1 WSHSY, CDR2 SAAADI. CDR3 bases: TGCGCCAGCTGGTCAGGGGTGGCCGGGGAGCTGTTTTTT. Protein product: CASWSGVAGELFF.

This chain connects TRBV6-6 to TRBJ1-5, with TRBD1 matching 7 bases. CDR1 and CDR2 (germline): MNHNY, SVGAGI (reference sequence). This CDR3 has 14 residues. Trimming removed 2 bases from V and 2 bases from J; junction bases left unmatched: 0. The CDR3 coding sequence is TGTGCCAGCAGTTACGGACAGGGCAATCAGCCCCAGCATTTT. Its protein product is CASSYGQGNQPQHF.

The chain combines TRBV19 with TRBJ1-6; D may be TRBD1 (5 bases). The germline V gene encodes CDR1 LNHDA and CDR2 SQIVND (reference sequence). V shed 7 bases and J shed 6 bases, with 19 bases lying between them. CDR3 size: 16 residues. The CDR3 coding sequence is TGTGCCAGTACCTCCGGGGCCGGCAGGGCTAATTCACCCCTCCACTTT. The encoded protein is CASTSGAGRANSPLHF.

V and J are TRBV5-1 and TRBJ2-1; TRBD1 aligns across 10 bases. The germline CDR1 and CDR2 sequences are SGHRS and YFSETQ. Trimming at V came to 1 base and at J to 5 bases, leaving 6 bases not matched to a gene. The CDR3 totals 16 residues. Here the CDR3 reads CASSLYGTGVNNEQFF. The CDR3, as DNA: TGCGCCAGCAGCTTGTATGGGACAGGGGTTAACAATGAGCAGTTCTTC.

The gene calls are TRBV20-1 and TRBJ1-5; D not certain. This CDR3 has 14 amino acids. The germline V gene encodes CDR1 DFQATT and CDR2 SNEGSKA (reference sequence). V lost 7 bases and J 3 bases, leaving 16 bases between the germline ends. The CDR3 here is CSVQPQSPNQPQHF. The CDR3 bases are TGCAGTGTCCAGCCCCAATCCCCCAATCAGCCCCAGCATTTT.

In its sample, this clonotype was seen a few times. The chain combines TRBV28 with TRBJ2-3, with 13 bases aligning to TRBD2. From germline, CDR1 is MDHEN and CDR2 SYDVKM. CDR3 length: 16 amino acids. V dropped 2 bases and J dropped 2; count of bases not matched to a gene: 1. CDR3 nucleotide sequence: TGTGCCAGCAGTTTAACTAGCGGGAGGGACACAGATACGCAGTATTTT. This translates into CASSLTSGRDTDTQYF. Variable domain in full (rest from reference TRBV28 and TRBJ2-3): DVKVTQSSRYLVKRTGEKVFLECVQDMDHENMFWYRQDPGLGLRLIYFSYDVKMKEKGDIPEGYSVSREKKERFSLILESASTNQTSMYLCASSLTSGRDTDTQYFGPGTRLTVL.

In this sample, this clonotype turned up a few times. V and J are TRBV6-1 and TRBJ2-1; D ambiguous. Germline V gene sequence: CDR1 MNHNS, CDR2 SASEGT. This CDR3 contains 14 residues. The V gene lost 7 bases and the J gene lost 8 bases, with 18 bases spanning the gap. The CDR3, as DNA: TGTGCCAGCACCCGTGGATCACCCGAGGATGAGCAGTTCTTC. It encodes CASTRGSPEDEQFF.

This clonotype was observed many times. J is TRBJ2-4 and V is TRBV12-3 or TRBV12-4; TRBD1 might be the D (6 bases). The germline V and J ends were trimmed by 6 bases and 4 bases, with 13 bases remaining between them. This CDR3 region has 14 residues. CDR3 sequence reads: CASSSGAWKNIQYF. The CDR3 DNA is TGTGCCAGCAGCTCAGGGGCTTGGAAAAACATTCAGTACTTC.

Points on this clonotype: One end of the junction fails to match germline, which may point to a read error. The CDR3: CASSLGQGGSYEQYF. The CDR3 nucleotides read TGTGCTAGCAGCTTAGGACAGGGCGGCTCCTACGAGCAGTACTTC. The chain carries TRBV7-7 and TRBJ2-7; 8 bases match TRBD1. In germline, CDR1 is SSHAT, CDR2 FNYEAQ (reference sequence). The CDR3 totals 15 residues.

This clonotype was counted a few times. V usage is TRBV12-3 or TRBV12-4 and J usage is TRBJ1-6; possibly TRBD1 for D (5 bases). V gave up 5 bases and J gave up 9 bases, with 17 bases separating them. The CDR3 is 15 amino acids. The CDR3 loop is CASSPDQGALSPLHF. Here the CDR3 DNA reads TGTGCCAGCAGTCCCGATCAAGGGGCCCTTTCACCCCTCCACTTT.

This clonotype was picked up many times. The V gene is TRBV6-1, the J gene TRBJ2-5; TRBD2 might be the D (6 bases). Germline V gene data show CDR1 as MNHNS and CDR2 as SASEGT. Deletions cut 3 bases from V and 2 bases from J, with 13 bases between. This CDR3 region has 15 residues. CDR3 sequence (DNA): TGTGCCAGCAGTGACCTGGCAGGAGGGCAAGAGACCCAGTACTTC. This encodes CASSDLAGGQETQYF.

The genes are TRBV10-3 and TRBJ2-5; D tentatively reads TRBD1 or TRBD2 (5 bases each). The CDR3 contains 13 residues. V lost 2 bases, J lost 1 base, and 5 bases lay in between. CDR1 and CDR2 from the germline V gene are ENHRY and SYGVKD. CDR3: CAISEGGQETQYF. CDR3 coding DNA: TGTGCCATCAGTGAGGGGGGCCAAGAGACCCAGTACTTC.

Only a few counts were recorded for this clonotype. The chain combines TRBV10-3 with TRBJ2-7, with D perhaps matching TRBD2 (5 bases). V was shortened by 5 bases and J by 2 bases, with 25 bases between the two germline ends. Per germline, CDR1 ENHRY and CDR2 SYGVKD. This CDR3 has 18 residues. CDR3 DNA: TGTGCCATCAGTCCGAGGAGCAGTTCTAGCTGGATCACCTACGAGCAGTACTTC. This codes for CAISPRSSSSWITYEQYF.

This clonotype has a handful of counts. The rearrangement joins TRBV20-1 to TRBJ2-7, with 9 bases identical to TRBD1. The CDR3 spans 12 residues. Germline CDR1 DFQATT, CDR2 SNEGSKA (reference sequence). The CDR3 bases are TGCAGCGTACAGGGGGCGACCTACGAGCAGTACTTC. Its protein is CSVQGATYEQYF.

The V gene is TRBV7-2, the J gene TRBJ2-7, with 8 bases matching TRBD2. The J segment lost 2 bases and the V segment lost 4 bases, leaving 13 bases of the junction unmatched. CDR1 is SGHTA, CDR2 FQGNSA, per germline. This CDR3 comprises 17 residues. The CDR3 DNA reads as TGTGCCAGCAGCTCACGGGTCCGGGCGGGAGGTGCCTACGAGCAGTACTTC. Amino acids: CASSSRVRAGGAYEQYF.

The chain couples TRBV28 to TRBJ2-5, with D perhaps TRBD2 (5 bases). The germline V and J ends were trimmed by 3 bases and 5 bases, with 13 bases remaining between them. Germline V gene lookup returns CDR1 MDHEN and CDR2 SYDVKM. The CDR3 sequence is 14 residues long. Here the CDR3 reads CASSFLEARETQYF. CDR3 nucleotide sequence: TGTGCCAGCAGTTTCCTGGAGGCACGGGAGACCCAGTACTTC.

This clonotype was seen more than once but under ten times. The chain carries TRBV3-1 and TRBJ1-5; D is undetermined. The germline gives CDR1 LGHDT, CDR2 YNNKEL (reference sequence). This CDR3 is 14 amino acids long. Trimming pared 0 bases from V and 0 bases from J, leaving 3 bases between. The CDR3 DNA follows: TGTGCCAGCAGCCAAGAGTATAGCAATCAGCCCCAGCATTTT. Translation: CASSQEYSNQPQHF.

This clonotype was counted a few times. The V call is TRBV7-9, the J call TRBJ2-7; TRBD1 matches at 8 bases. V lost 2 bases to trimming and J lost 6 bases; unmatched junction nucleotides: 3. Germline CDR1 reads SEHNR; CDR2 reads FQNEAQ (reference sequence). The CDR3 is made up of 13 amino acids. The DNA of the CDR3 is TGTGCCAGCAGCTTACAGGGGGCGGGCGAGCAGTACTTC. It specifies CASSLQGAGEQYF.

The chain joins TRBV10-3 to TRBJ2-1; 7 bases align to TRBD2. The germline CDR1 and CDR2 sequences are ENHRY and SYGVKD. The V segment lost 7 bases and the J segment 9 bases; nucleotides outside the gene matches: 9. This CDR3 has 13 residues. In nucleotides, the CDR3 is TGTGCCATCAACACGGGGGGAGAGGGTGAGCAGTTCTTC. Residues: CAINTGGEGEQFF.

The sample holds a few counts of this clonotype. The chain couples TRBV20-1 to TRBJ1-1; 7 bases are a match to TRBD1. This CDR3 region has 13 residues. Trimming took 8 bases from V and 5 from J; bases not matched to a gene: 11. The germline gives CDR1 DFQATT, CDR2 SNEGSKA (reference sequence). As DNA, the CDR3 is TGCAGTACTAAGGAGGGGGCGAGGACTGAAGCTTTCTTT. Its translation is CSTKEGARTEAFF.

There are a few counts of this clonotype. The chain combines TRBV6-5 with TRBJ1-6; tentatively, D is TRBD1 (5 bases). This CDR3 spans 16 amino acids. Trimming left V 0 bases short and J 6 bases short, with 12 bases between. Germline-derived CDR1 and CDR2 are MNHEY and SVGAGI. The CDR3 coding sequence is TGTGCCAGCAGTTACTCAATGGGGGGGGTTAATTCACCCCTCCACTTT. Protein: CASSYSMGGVNSPLHF.

This clonotype was counted ten times or more. J is TRBJ1-1 and V is TRBV30, with D unclear. CDR3 length: 13 residues. Trimming removed 2 bases from V and 0 bases from J, with 7 bases in between. Looked up from germline, CDR1 is GTSNPN and CDR2 is SVGIG (reference sequence). CDR3 region: CAWSKGVNTEAFF. The CDR3 coding sequence is TGTGCCTGGAGTAAGGGCGTGAACACTGAAGCTTTCTTT.

There are a few counts of this clonotype. The chain links TRBV7-8 to TRBJ2-7, with TRBD1 matching 9 bases. Germline loops: CDR1 SGHVS, CDR2 FQNEAQ. Trimming cost V 3 bases and J 3 bases; bases outside gene matches: 9. This CDR3 is 16 amino acids long. DNA for the CDR3: TGTGCCAGCAGCTTTGGAAGTGACAGGGGGTTCTACGAGCAGTACTTC. As protein: CASSFGSDRGFYEQYF.

This clonotype was observed many times. The chain joins TRBV29-1 to TRBJ1-2; 7 nucleotides align to TRBD1. Per germline, CDR1 SQVTM and CDR2 ANQGSEA. CDR3 length equals 12 residues. V was pared by 6 bases and J by 8 bases, with 9 bases of the junction left unmatched. The CDR3 region is CSVQQGREGYTF. The DNA of the CDR3 is TGCAGCGTGCAACAGGGGCGGGAAGGCTACACCTTC.

This clonotype has just a few counts. This rearrangement joins TRBV3-1 to TRBJ2-5, with 7 bases lining up with TRBD2. Germline V CDR1 and CDR2: LGHDT, YNNKEL (reference sequence). With V trimmed by 4 bases and J by 5 bases, 7 bases remained unmatched. This CDR3 has 14 amino acids. CDR3 nucleotide sequence: TGTGCCAGCAGCCCGACTAGCTCGGGCGAGACCCAGTACTTC. Its protein is CASSPTSSGETQYF.

This clonotype came up a few times. The chain uses TRBV7-2 and TRBJ1-2; D might be TRBD1 (6 bases). Trimming pared 3 bases from V and 8 bases from J, leaving 13 bases between. This CDR3 has 13 amino acids. Germline CDR1 reads SGHTA; CDR2 reads FQGNSA. CDR3 in amino acids: CASSLSSGTGYTF. The CDR3, as DNA: TGTGCCAGCAGCTTGAGTTCAGGGACAGGCTACACCTTC.

Only a few counts were recorded for this clonotype. This sequence joins TRBV7-9 and TRBJ1-2; D remains unclear. Germline V lookup: CDR1 SEHNR, CDR2 FQNEAQ (reference sequence). The CDR3 contains 15 residues. The V end lost 5 bases, the J end lost 4 bases, and 17 bases lay between the germline ends. The CDR3: CASSLSNGVGYGYTF. The DNA for the CDR3 is TGTGCCAGCAGCCTCTCTAATGGAGTGGGCTATGGCTACACCTTC.